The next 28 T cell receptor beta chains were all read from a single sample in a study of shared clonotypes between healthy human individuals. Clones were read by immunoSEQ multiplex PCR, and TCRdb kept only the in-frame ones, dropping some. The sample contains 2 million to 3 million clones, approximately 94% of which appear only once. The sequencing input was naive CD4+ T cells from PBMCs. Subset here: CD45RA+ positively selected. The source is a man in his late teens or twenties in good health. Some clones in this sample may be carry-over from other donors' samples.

The DNA of the CDR3 is TGCAGCGCTGGACACTCCTACAATGAGCAGTTCTTC. Its protein product is CSAGHSYNEQFF. The genes are TRBV29-1 and TRBJ2-1, with a weak D call TRBD1 (5 bases). CDR3 length: 12 residues. V lost 7 bases and J 0 bases, leaving 7 bases between the germline ends. The germline V gene has CDR1 SQVTM and CDR2 ANQGSEA.

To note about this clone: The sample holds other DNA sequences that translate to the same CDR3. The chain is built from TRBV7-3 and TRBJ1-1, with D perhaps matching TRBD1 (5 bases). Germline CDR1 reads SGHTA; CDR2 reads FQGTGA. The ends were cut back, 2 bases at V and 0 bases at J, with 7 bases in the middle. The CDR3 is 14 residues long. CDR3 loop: CASSLGAMNTEAFF. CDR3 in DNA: TGTGCCAGCAGCTTAGGGGCAATGAACACTGAAGCTTTCTTT.

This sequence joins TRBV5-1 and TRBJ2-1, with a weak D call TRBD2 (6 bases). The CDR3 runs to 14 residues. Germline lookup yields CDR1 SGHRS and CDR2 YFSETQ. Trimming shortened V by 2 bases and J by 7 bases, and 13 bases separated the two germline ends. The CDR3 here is CASSFTGVGNEQFF. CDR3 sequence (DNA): TGCGCCAGCAGCTTCACGGGGGTAGGAAATGAGCAGTTCTTC.

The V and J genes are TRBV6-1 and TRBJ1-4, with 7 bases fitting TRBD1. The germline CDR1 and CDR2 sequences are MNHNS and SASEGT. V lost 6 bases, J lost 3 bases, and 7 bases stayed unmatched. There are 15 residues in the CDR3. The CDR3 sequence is CASSQDRAANEKLFF. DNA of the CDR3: TGTGCCAGCAGCCAAGACAGGGCCGCTAATGAAAAACTGTTTTTT.

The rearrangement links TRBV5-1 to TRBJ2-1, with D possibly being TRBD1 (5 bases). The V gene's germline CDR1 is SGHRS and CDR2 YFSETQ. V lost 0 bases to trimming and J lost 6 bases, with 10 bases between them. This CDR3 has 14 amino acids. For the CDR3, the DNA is TGCGCCAGCAGCTTGGTCCGCAGGGCCAATGAGCAGTTCTTC. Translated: CASSLVRRANEQFF.

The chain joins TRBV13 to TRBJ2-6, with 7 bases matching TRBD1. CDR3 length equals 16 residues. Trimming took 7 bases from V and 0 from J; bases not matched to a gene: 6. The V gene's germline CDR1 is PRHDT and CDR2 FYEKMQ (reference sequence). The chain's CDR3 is CASNRQGYSGANVLTF. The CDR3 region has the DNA TGTGCCAGCAACAGACAGGGCTACTCTGGGGCCAACGTCCTGACTTTC.

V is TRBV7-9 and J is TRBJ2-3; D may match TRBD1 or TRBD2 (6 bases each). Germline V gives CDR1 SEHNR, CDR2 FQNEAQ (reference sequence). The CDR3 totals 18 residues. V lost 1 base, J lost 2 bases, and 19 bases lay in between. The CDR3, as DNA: TGTGCCAGCAGCTTAGGACCCCAGCGGAGGGGGTCCACAGATACGCAGTATTTT. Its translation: CASSLGPQRRGSTDTQYF.

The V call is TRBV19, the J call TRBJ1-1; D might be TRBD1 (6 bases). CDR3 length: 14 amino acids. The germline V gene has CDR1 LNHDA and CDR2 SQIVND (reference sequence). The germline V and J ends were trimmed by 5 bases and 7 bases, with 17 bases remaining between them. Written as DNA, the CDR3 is TGTGCCAGTAGTGCCCGGGGGGCGCGGAATGAAGCTTTCTTT. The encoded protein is CASSARGARNEAFF.

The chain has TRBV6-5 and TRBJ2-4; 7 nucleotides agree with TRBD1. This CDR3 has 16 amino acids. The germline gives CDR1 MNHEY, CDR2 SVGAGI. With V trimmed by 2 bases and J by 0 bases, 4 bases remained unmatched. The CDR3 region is CASSYARGRAKNIQYF. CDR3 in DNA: TGTGCCAGCAGTTACGCCAGGGGGAGAGCCAAAAACATTCAGTACTTC.

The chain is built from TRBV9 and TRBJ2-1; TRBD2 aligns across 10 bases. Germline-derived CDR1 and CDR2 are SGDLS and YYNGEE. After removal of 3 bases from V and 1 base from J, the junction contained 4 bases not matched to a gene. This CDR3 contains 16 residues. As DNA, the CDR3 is TGTGCCAGCAGCGCCGATAGCGGGAGGTCCTACAATGAGCAGTTCTTC. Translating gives CASSADSGRSYNEQFF.

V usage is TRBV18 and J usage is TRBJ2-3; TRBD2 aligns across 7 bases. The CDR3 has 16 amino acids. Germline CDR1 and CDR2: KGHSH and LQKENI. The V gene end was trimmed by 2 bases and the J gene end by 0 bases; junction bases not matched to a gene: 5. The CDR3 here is CASSPRREHSTDTQYF. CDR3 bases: TGTGCCAGCTCACCAAGGCGGGAGCATAGCACAGATACGCAGTATTTT.

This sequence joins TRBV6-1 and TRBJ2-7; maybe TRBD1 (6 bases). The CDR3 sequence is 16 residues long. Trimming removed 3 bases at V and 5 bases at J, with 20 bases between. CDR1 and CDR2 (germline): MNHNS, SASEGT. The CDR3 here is CASSDQGRLSRNEQYF. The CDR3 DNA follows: TGTGCCAGCAGTGATCAGGGGCGCTTGAGTAGGAACGAGCAGTACTTC.

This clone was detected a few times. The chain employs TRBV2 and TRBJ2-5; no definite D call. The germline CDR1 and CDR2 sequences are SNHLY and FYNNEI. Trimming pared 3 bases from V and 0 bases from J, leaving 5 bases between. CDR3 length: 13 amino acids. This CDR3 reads CASSDSHQETQYF. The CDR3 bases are TGTGCCAGCAGTGACTCTCACCAAGAGACCCAGTACTTC.

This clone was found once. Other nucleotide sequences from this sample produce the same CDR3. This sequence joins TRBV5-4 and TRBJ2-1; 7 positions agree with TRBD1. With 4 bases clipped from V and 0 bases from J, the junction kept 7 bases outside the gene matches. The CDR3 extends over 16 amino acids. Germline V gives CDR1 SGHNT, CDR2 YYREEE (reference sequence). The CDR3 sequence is CASSLRTGSSYNEQFF. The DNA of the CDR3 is TGTGCCAGCAGCCTCCGGACAGGTAGCTCCTACAATGAGCAGTTCTTC. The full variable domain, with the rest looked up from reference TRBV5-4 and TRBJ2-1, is ETGVTQSPTHLIKTRGQQVTLRCSSQSGHNTVSWYQQALGQGPQFIFQYYREEENGRGNFPPRFSGLQFPNYSSELNVNALELDDSALYLCASSLRTGSSYNEQFFGPGTRLTVL.

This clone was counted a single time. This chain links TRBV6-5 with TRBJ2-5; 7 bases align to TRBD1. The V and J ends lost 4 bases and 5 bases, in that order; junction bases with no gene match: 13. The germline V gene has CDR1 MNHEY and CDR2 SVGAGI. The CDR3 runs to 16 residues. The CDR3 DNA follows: TGTGCCAGCAGTTTATTCGGGACAGATCTTCGGGAGACCCAGTACTTC. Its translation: CASSLFGTDLRETQYF.

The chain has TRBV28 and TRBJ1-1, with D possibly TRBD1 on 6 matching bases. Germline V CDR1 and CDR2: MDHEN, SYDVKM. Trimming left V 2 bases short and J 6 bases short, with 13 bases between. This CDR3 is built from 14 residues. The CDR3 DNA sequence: TGTGCCAGCAGTTTAATTGGGGGGCAGGCTGAAGCTTTCTTT. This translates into CASSLIGGQAEAFF.

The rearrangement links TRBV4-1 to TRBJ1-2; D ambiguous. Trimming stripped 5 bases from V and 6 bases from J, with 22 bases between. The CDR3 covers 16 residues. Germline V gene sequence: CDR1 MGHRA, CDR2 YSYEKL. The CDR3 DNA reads TGCGCCAGCAGCGCCAGGCCGTTGTGGGTCCAAAATGGCTACACCTTC. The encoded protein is CASSARPLWVQNGYTF.

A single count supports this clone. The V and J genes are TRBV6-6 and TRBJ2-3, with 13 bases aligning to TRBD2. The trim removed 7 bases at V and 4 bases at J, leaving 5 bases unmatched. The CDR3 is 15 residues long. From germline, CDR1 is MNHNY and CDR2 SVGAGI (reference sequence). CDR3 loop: CASTWTSGRPDTQYF. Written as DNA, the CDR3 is TGTGCCAGCACTTGGACTAGCGGGAGACCAGATACGCAGTATTTT.

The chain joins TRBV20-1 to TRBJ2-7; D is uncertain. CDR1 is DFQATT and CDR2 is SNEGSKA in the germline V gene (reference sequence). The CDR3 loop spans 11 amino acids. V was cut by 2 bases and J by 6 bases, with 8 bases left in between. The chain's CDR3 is CSARSQPEQYF. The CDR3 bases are TGCAGTGCTAGAAGTCAGCCCGAGCAGTACTTC.

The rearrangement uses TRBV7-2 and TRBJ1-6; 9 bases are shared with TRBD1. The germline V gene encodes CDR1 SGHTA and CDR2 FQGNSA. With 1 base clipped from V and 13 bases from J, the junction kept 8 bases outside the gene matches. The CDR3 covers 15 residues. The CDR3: CASSLDTGGVLPLHF. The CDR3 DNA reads TGTGCCAGCAGCTTAGACACAGGGGGCGTTCTTCCCCTCCACTTT.

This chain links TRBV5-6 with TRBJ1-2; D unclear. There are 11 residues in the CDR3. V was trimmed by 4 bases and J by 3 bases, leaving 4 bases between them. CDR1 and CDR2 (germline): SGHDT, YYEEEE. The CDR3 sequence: CASSLDYGYTF. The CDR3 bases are TGTGCCAGCAGCCTGGACTATGGCTACACCTTC. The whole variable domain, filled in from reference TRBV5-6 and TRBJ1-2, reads DAGVTQSPTHLIKTRGQQVTLRCSPKSGHDTVSWYQQALGQGPQFIFQYYEEEERQRGNFPDRFSGHQFPNYSSELNVNALLLGDSALYLCASSLDYGYTFGSGTRLTVV.

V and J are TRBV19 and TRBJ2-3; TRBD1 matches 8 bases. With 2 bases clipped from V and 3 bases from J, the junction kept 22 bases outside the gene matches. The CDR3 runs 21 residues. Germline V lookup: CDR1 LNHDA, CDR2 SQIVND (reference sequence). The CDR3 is CASSIRIGMPGGAGRTDTQYF. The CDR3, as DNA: TGTGCCAGTAGTATACGAATCGGTATGCCAGGGGGCGCCGGCAGGACAGATACGCAGTATTTT.

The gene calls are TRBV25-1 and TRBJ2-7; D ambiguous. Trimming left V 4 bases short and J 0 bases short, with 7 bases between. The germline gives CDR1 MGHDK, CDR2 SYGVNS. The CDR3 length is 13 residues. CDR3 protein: CASSGGFSYEQYF. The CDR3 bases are TGTGCCAGCAGTGGGGGATTCTCCTACGAGCAGTACTTC.

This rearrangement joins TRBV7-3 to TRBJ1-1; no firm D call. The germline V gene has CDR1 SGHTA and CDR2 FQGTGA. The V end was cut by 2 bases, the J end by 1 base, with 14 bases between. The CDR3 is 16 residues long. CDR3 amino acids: CASSLSFLGGNTEAFF. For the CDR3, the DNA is TGTGCCAGCAGCTTATCTTTTTTAGGAGGGAACACTGAAGCTTTCTTT.

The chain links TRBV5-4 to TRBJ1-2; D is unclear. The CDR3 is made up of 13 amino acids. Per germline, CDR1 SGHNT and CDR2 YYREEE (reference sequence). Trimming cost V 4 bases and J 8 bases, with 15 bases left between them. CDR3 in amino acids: CASSDQPGSGYTF. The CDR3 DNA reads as TGTGCCAGCAGCGACCAACCGGGAAGCGGCTACACCTTC. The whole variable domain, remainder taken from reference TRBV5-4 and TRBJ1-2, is ETGVTQSPTHLIKTRGQQVTLRCSSQSGHNTVSWYQQALGQGPQFIFQYYREEENGRGNFPPRFSGLQFPNYSSELNVNALELDDSALYLCASSDQPGSGYTFGSGTRLTVV.

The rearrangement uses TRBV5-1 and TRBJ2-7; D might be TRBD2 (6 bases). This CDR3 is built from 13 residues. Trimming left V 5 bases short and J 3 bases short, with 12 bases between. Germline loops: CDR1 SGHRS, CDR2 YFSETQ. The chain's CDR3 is CASRAPGDYEQYF. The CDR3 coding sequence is TGCGCCAGCAGGGCCCCGGGGGACTACGAGCAGTACTTC.

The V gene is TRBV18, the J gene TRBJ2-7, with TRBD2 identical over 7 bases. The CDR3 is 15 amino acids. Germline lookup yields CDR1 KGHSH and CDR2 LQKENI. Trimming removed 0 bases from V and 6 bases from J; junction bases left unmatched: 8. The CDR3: CASSPPKAGEGEQYF. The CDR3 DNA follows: TGTGCCAGCTCACCACCGAAGGCGGGAGAGGGCGAGCAGTACTTC.

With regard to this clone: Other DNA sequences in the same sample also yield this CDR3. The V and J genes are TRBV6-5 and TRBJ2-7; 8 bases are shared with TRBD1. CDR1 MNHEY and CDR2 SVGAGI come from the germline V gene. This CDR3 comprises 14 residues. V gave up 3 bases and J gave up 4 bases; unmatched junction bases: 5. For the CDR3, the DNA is TGTGCCAGCAGTTATAGGACAGGGACGTACGAGCAGTACTTC. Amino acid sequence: CASSYRTGTYEQYF.